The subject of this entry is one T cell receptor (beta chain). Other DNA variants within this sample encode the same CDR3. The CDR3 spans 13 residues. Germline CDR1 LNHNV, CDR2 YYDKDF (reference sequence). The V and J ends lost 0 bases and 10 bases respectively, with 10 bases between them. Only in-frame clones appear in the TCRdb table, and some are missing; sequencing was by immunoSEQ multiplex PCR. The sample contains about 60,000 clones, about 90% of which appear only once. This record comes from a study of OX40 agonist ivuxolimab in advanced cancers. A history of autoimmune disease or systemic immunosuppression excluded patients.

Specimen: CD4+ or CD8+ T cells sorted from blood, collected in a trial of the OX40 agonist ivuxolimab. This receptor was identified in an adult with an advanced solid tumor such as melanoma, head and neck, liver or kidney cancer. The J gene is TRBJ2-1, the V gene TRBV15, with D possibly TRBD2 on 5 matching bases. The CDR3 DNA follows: TGTGCCACCAGCAGAGAAGGGCGCGGGGAGCAGTTCTTC. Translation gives CATSREGRGEQFF.